These 2 T cell receptor beta chains originate from one sample sequenced in a study of cytotoxic CD8 clonotypes in ibrutinib-treated CLL. Sequencing was performed with immunoSEQ multiplex PCR; in TCRdb, only in-frame clones are kept and a portion is missing. The sample carries about 250,000 clones, under 75% recorded once. This material consisted of PBMCs, taken after 24 months of ibrutinib treatment. The receptors shown here come from a human donor with chronic lymphocytic leukemia.

DNA for the CDR3: TGTGCCACCAGCAGAGCCCCCCCCTCCGGGGAGCTGTTTTTT. Its translation is CATSRAPPSGELFF. The chain has TRBV15 and TRBJ2-2, with D uncertain. V was cut by 1 base and J by 6 bases, with 9 bases left in between. This CDR3 comprises 14 residues. Germline V gives CDR1 LNHNV, CDR2 YYDKDF (reference sequence).

The chain couples TRBV12-5 to TRBJ1-1, with a possible D match to TRBD1 (5 bases). Germline values: CDR1 LGHNT, CDR2 FRNRAP. V shed 4 bases and J shed 6 bases, with 15 bases lying between them. The CDR3 extends over 14 amino acids. CDR3 DNA sequence: TGTGCTAGTGGTTACTCTCCCGGGGGTTCTGAAGCTTTCTTT. It specifies CASGYSPGGSEAFF.